This T cell receptor beta chain emerged from a study of PD-1 blockade in mismatch repair-deficient tumors. Whole-study context: All were previously treated, progressing patients with 12 mismatch repair-deficient cancer types.

PCR or immunohistochemistry showed mismatch repair deficiency in every enrolled patient. TCRs were sequenced from a few patients responding to pembrolizumab. As for this clone: The antigen remains unidentified.

This table comes from immunoSEQ multiplex PCR, and its TCRdb copy is limited to in-frame clones, with some not included. The sample holds 30,000 to 45,000 clones; over 80% are singletons and the top ten take around 1%. CDR3 length: 17 amino acids. Looked up from germline, CDR1 is SGHRS and CDR2 is YFSETQ. The junction had 6 bases not matched to a gene; V was cut back by 0 bases and J by 4 bases. Study conclusions and caveats: Tumor-resident clones, often absent from pretreatment blood, expanded after pembrolizumab and then contracted.

The chain is built from TRBV5-1 and TRBJ2-1, with 11 nucleotides matching TRBD2. The receptor's source is an adult with mismatch repair-deficient cancer. The sequencing used PBMCs, collected 38 to 40 weeks after starting pembrolizumab. The CDR3 loop is CASSLELAGGMYNEQFF. The CDR3 DNA is TGCGCCAGCAGCTTGGAATTAGCGGGAGGGATGTACAATGAGCAGTTCTTC.